Listed here is a single T cell receptor (beta chain). It has no known antigen specificity. The input lacks base qualities; no much larger clone sits a single base away. Sequences GTSNPN (CDR1) and SVGIG (CDR2) are obtained from the germline V gene (reference sequence). Counted from cysteine to phenylalanine, this CDR3 has 16 amino acids. Only CDR3 DNA is held: 48 bases, read in frame from base 1. Deletion took 4 bases off V and 0 bases off J, with a span of 18 bases between the germline ends. The immunoSEQ Assay, which relies on bias-controlled multiplex PCR amplification of genomic DNA, was used to profile TCRbeta CDR3 regions. The paper's data handling went like this. To quantify the absolute abundance of each unique TCRbeta CDR3 region, the sequences were collapsed and filtered. Differential abundance was tested with two models: a binomial (Fisher-equivalent) model and a beta-binomial model that adds time-dependent variance fitted from healthy donors. Clones with fewer than 5 combined templates were excluded, and clones with Benjamini-Hochberg FDR below 0.01 were called differentially abundant. The form v = (b*log(k)+a)^2 was used to model beta-binomial variance as a function of total template count across the two samples. TCRdb limited this immuneACCESS table to in-frame rearrangements with V and J called. A share of clones is missing; checked studies link under half to unresolved V genes, and the rest is unexplained. The V and J calls and clone size were taken over from that table, and D and trimming were inferred from the DNA. The sample table lists about 50,000 clones, 82% of them with a count of one. The top ten clonotypes cover less than 15% of the sample.

This sample is part of a study of identifying expanded T cells in peripheral blood (dated by TCRdb to between 2018 and 2021). In the study overall: Four technical replicates, made by sequencing separate aliquots from the same pool of genomic DNA, were compared pairwise. Results and caveats for the whole study, not just this receptor: The binomial model flagged approximately 1.1 differentially abundant clones between technical replicates but approximately 16 over roughly two weeks and over 18 over around four weeks. The beta-binomial model significantly reduced the number of clones called differentially abundant and the false-positive rate across all healthy-donor time intervals. For all healthy donors, the variance in clone template counts between roughly 2-week samples rose significantly as total template count increased. The authors expected that over much longer intervals, such as months to years, biological variance in healthy repertoires might increase even further.

No immune events, such as infections, were documented for the healthy donors during the collection period. Healthy-donor blood repertoires served as a training cohort to calibrate time-dependent variance in a beta-binomial model of T-cell clone differential abundance. There were around 10 healthy donors in the training cohort, of whom 3 were female and 7 were male. On average the donors were about 45 years old, and their ages spanned roughly 25 to 70 years. Whole blood was collected from each healthy donor at three time points spaced around two weeks apart and obtained from a commercial supplier. For immunosequencing, genomic DNA was extracted from whole blood that had not been sorted.

The chain is encoded by TRBV30 joined to TRBJ1-1; TRBD1 is a possible D gene, resting on 5 matching bases. The sequence derives from a person aged 18 to 75 in good health. The sequenced sample was blood. The CDR3 reads as follows: CAWTPRGRIMNTEAFF. The DNA sequence is TGTGCCTGGACACCCCGGGGCAGAATAATGAACACTGAAGCTTTCTTT.